These 8 T cell receptor beta chains were sequenced from one sample in a study of T cells in localized non-small cell lung cancer. Generated by immunoSEQ multiplex PCR, the TCRdb table keeps only in-frame clones and is missing some. The table has about 26,000 clones, roughly 80% seen once. The sample in question was peripheral blood, obtained before any cancer treatment. All receptors come from a woman aged 35 to 70 with stage I lung adenocarcinoma.

The chain carries TRBV19 and TRBJ2-4; tentatively, D is TRBD1 (6 bases). The CDR3 covers 20 residues. V was clipped by 6 bases and J by 0 bases, with 27 bases between them. Germline CDR1 LNHDA, CDR2 SQIVND (reference sequence). The CDR3 bases are TGTGCCAGTAGCCCCCCCCAGAGGACAGAAAGGGGATTAGCCAAAAACATTCAGTACTTC. Translation gives CASSPPQRTERGLAKNIQYF.

The rearrangement joins TRBV5-1 to TRBJ2-5; 11 bases agree with TRBD2. In germline, CDR1 is SGHRS, CDR2 YFSETQ. The CDR3 spans 15 residues. The V and J ends lost 2 bases and 3 bases, in that order; junction bases with no gene match: 3. Here the CDR3 DNA reads TGCGCCAGCAGCTTATTGGGACTAGCGGAAGAGACCCAGTACTTC. This encodes CASSLLGLAEETQYF.

The sample holds a few counts of this clone. V is TRBV19 and J is TRBJ2-5; TRBD1 agrees at 9 bases. The germline V gene has CDR1 LNHDA and CDR2 SQIVND (reference sequence). This CDR3 region has 14 residues. With V trimmed by 6 bases and J by 5 bases, 7 bases remained unmatched. CDR3: CASSQQGAGETQYF. The CDR3 nucleotides read TGTGCCAGTAGCCAACAGGGGGCTGGGGAGACCCAGTACTTC.

The chain is built from TRBV10-3 and TRBJ1-1; D is perhaps TRBD1 (5 bases). Trimming pared 5 bases from V and 11 bases from J, leaving 12 bases between. From germline, CDR1 is ENHRY and CDR2 SYGVKD. The CDR3 is made up of 11 amino acids. CDR3: CAISPGRGAFF. The CDR3 nucleotides read TGTGCCATCAGTCCAGGGCGGGGGGCTTTCTTT.

J is TRBJ1-1 and V is TRBV11-1, with a weak D call TRBD1 (5 bases). The V gene's germline CDR1 is SGHAT and CDR2 FQDESV (reference sequence). V was clipped by 5 bases and J by 0 bases, with 19 bases between them. The CDR3 is made up of 17 amino acids. In DNA, the CDR3 is TGTGCCAGCAGCCCCGGGGGGAAAAGGGGAATGAACACTGAAGCTTTCTTT. Encoded protein: CASSPGGKRGMNTEAFF.

The rearrangement joins TRBV7-6 to TRBJ2-7; possibly TRBD2 for D (6 bases). The germline V and J ends were trimmed by 4 bases and 2 bases, with 15 bases remaining between them. This CDR3 region has 15 residues. From germline, CDR1 is SGHVS and CDR2 FNYEAQ. The CDR3 protein is CASSSISGGTYEQYF. The CDR3 coding sequence is TGTGCCAGCAGCTCCATTAGCGGAGGAACCTACGAGCAGTACTTC.

The chain joins TRBV10-3 to TRBJ2-3, with 8 bases that match TRBD1. The CDR3 runs 15 residues. CDR1 and CDR2 (germline): ENHRY, SYGVKD. V dropped 5 bases and J dropped 3; count of bases not matched to a gene: 7. The CDR3 sequence: CAISYYRTGTDTQYF. The DNA of the CDR3 is TGTGCCATCAGTTACTACAGGACAGGGACAGATACGCAGTATTTT.

V is TRBV19 and J is TRBJ1-5; D gene uncertain. The V and J ends lost 7 bases and 5 bases respectively, with 15 bases between them. CDR3 length equals 14 residues. Per the germline V gene, CDR1 is LNHDA and CDR2 is SQIVND (reference sequence). CDR3 sequence (DNA): TGTGCCAGTACCCCAACGGACGGTTATCAGCCCCAGCATTTT. Translating it yields CASTPTDGYQPQHF.